This paragraph covers one T cell receptor (beta chain) sequence. TCRdb recomputed calls from the 5' RACE reads with MiXCR, one row per CDR3 protein. This sample yields approximately 700,000 distinct CDR3 sequences, of which approximately 6% are seen a single time; around 1.9% belongs to the top ten. Trimming took 4 bases from V and 5 from J; bases not matched to a gene: 3. Per the germline V gene, CDR1 is LGHNA and CDR2 is YSLEER. This CDR3 has 13 amino acids. This record belongs to a study of identical twins. V usage is TRBV4-3 and J usage is TRBJ2-5; 8 positions match TRBD2. Sample: naive T cells sorted from blood. This sequence originates from a man between 18 and 29 years old in good health. CDR3 DNA: TGCGCCAGCAGCCGACGGGAGGGCGAGACCCAGTACTTC. Amino acids: CASSRREGETQYF.